These 24 T cell receptor beta chains were sequenced from one sample in a study of read filtering for tumor transcriptome and immune sequencing (dated by TCRdb to the early 2020s). TCRdb names Illumina HiSeq 4000 as the instrument used. The Immunoverse kit was used to build TCR libraries from about 430 ng RNA, with molecular barcoded adaptors covering alpha/delta and beta/gamma chains. TCRdb reran the public reads through fastp at Q25 and MiXCR, keeping productive beta chains. Each CDR3 protein gets just one entry, which takes the most common genes and DNA from the rows behind it. The sample records 42,000 or so distinct CDR3 sequences, roughly 13% of which are singletons. The biggest ten clones account for over 25% of the sample. Sequencing was performed on a population of CD138-negative cells sorted from bone marrow. In the paper's terms, the cell subset or site label means: bone marrow mononuclear cells depleted of CD138+ plasma/myeloma cells by negative magnetic selection. The receptors here all came from a donor at least 40 years old with multiple myeloma.

This clonotype occurred many times. The J gene is TRBJ2-7, the V gene TRBV6-5; 8 nucleotides match TRBD1. V dropped 0 bases and J dropped 7; count of bases not matched to a gene: 5. The V gene's germline CDR1 is MNHEY and CDR2 SVGAGI. CDR3 length equals 14 residues. The CDR3 protein is CASSYSTGAGEQYF. CDR3 coding DNA: TGTGCCAGCAGTTACTCGACAGGGGCAGGAGAGCAGTACTTC.

This clonotype was detected many times. The rearrangement joins TRBV28 to TRBJ2-7; D call uncertain. Trimming left V 5 bases short and J 3 bases short, with 2 bases between. The CDR3 contains 10 residues. Germline loops: CDR1 MDHEN, CDR2 SYDVKM. The CDR3 protein is CASSRYEQYF. DNA for the CDR3: TGTGCCAGCAGTCGCTACGAGCAGTACTTC.

The V and J genes are TRBV29-1 and TRBJ1-1, with D uncertain. CDR1 and CDR2 (germline): SQVTM, ANQGSEA. V lost 5 bases to trimming and J lost 3 bases, with 16 bases between them. CDR3 length equals 14 residues. The CDR3 DNA sequence: TGCAGCGTTCTAGAGAAGTTTTTGTACACTGAAGCTTTCTTT. Translation gives CSVLEKFLYTEAFF.

This clonotype came up a few times. A read error may be the cause here, since a much bigger clone is one base away. The chain is built from TRBV7-9 and TRBJ1-4, with unresolved D. The CDR3 length is 13 residues. Germline assignment: CDR1 SEHNR and CDR2 FQNEAQ (reference sequence). CDR3 sequence (DNA): TGTGCCAGCAGCTACCCACCCGGGGAAAAACGGTTTTTT. It yields the protein CASSYPPGEKRFF.

This clonotype was seen many times. J is TRBJ2-5 and V is TRBV5-1; D uncertain. This CDR3 contains 15 residues. Germline CDR1 SGHRS, CDR2 YFSETQ. The V and J ends lost 4 bases and 3 bases respectively, with 16 bases between them. The CDR3 DNA follows: TGCGCCAGCAGCCCCAGTCGAACGGCAGAAGAGACCCAGTACTTC. Encoded protein: CASSPSRTAEETQYF.

This clonotype was detected many times. J is TRBJ2-7 and V is TRBV7-2; TRBD1 matches 9 bases. Germline V gene sequence: CDR1 SGHTA, CDR2 FQGNSA. This CDR3 region has 17 residues. J was trimmed by 5 bases and V by 2 bases; bases with no gene match: 13. The CDR3 here is CASSLQRPGTGSHEQYF. The DNA for the CDR3 is TGTGCCAGCAGCTTACAGCGACCCGGGACAGGGTCCCACGAGCAGTACTTC.

This clonotype has ten or more counts. The chain couples TRBV11-2 to TRBJ1-1, with TRBD1 matching over 8 bases. The CDR3 has 15 residues. Trimming at V came to 6 bases and at J to 7 bases, leaving 13 bases not matched to a gene. Germline V gene data show CDR1 as SGHAT and CDR2 as FQNNGV. CDR3 coding DNA: TGTGCCAGCAGATTTAGCCCGGGACAGGTATTTGAAGCTTTCTTT. It codes for CASRFSPGQVFEAFF.

This clonotype appeared many times. The gene calls are TRBV27 and TRBJ2-1, with D perhaps TRBD1 (5 bases). The germline V and J ends were trimmed by 5 bases and 7 bases, with 24 bases remaining between them. The CDR3 is made up of 17 amino acids. Germline V gene sequence: CDR1 MNHEY, CDR2 SMNVEV (reference sequence). The CDR3 reads CASSKPTDPSKRNEQFF. The DNA for the CDR3 is TGTGCCAGCAGTAAGCCGACAGACCCCTCCAAAAGGAATGAGCAGTTCTTC.

In its sample, this clonotype was seen a few times. Compared with germline, one end of the junction differs, possibly owing to a read error. This chain uses TRBV28 with TRBJ2-1; 7 bases align to TRBD2. Germline CDR1 and CDR2: MDHEN and SYDVKM. CDR3 size: 16 residues. The CDR3 nucleotides are TGTGCCAGCACCTTCTCCCGAGCGGGATTCTACAATGAGCGGCTCTTC. Its protein is CASTFSRAGFYNERLF.

With respect to this clonotype: At one end, the junction sequence differs from germline, possibly due to a read error. J is TRBJ2-1 and V is TRBV28; 13 nucleotides align to TRBD2. The CDR3 extends over 14 amino acids. Germline V gene data show CDR1 as MDHEN and CDR2 as SYDVKM. The CDR3 is CAGEGLAGFNEQLF. CDR3 sequence (DNA): TGTGCCGGTGAGGGACTAGCGGGATTCAATGAGCAGCTCTTC.

This clonotype was seen ten or more times. The J gene is TRBJ1-6, the V gene TRBV5-1; 9 bases agree with TRBD1. The germline gives CDR1 SGHRS, CDR2 YFSETQ. Germline trimming cut 4 bases from V and 0 bases from J; bases unmatched to any gene: 8. CDR3 length: 18 amino acids. Here the CDR3 DNA reads TGCGCCAGCAGCATATTGGACAGGGGATCCTCCTATAATTCACCCCTCCACTTT. It translates to CASSILDRGSSYNSPLHF. The complete variable domain, with remaining parts taken from reference TRBV5-1 and TRBJ1-6, reads KAGVTQTPRYLIKTRGQQVTLSCSPISGHRSVSWYQQTPGQGLQFLFEYFSETQRNKGNFPGRFSGRQFSNSRSEMNVSTLELGDSALYLCASSILDRGSSYNSPLHFGNGTRLTVT.

At least ten counts were recorded for this clonotype. CDR3 DNA sequence: TGCGCCAGCAGCCACACAGGGGGCAGGAACAATCAGCCCCAGCATTTT. Amino acid sequence: CASSHTGGRNNQPQHF. V and J are TRBV23-1 and TRBJ1-5, with TRBD1 identical over 9 bases. TRBV23-1 is recorded as an ORF, its role being uncertain. J gave up 3 bases and V 6 bases, and 9 bases lay outside the gene matches. This CDR3 is 16 amino acids long.

This chain connects TRBV5-5 to TRBJ2-1, with 7 bases matching TRBD2. V trimming: 2 bases; J trimming: 8 bases; junction bases outside the gene matches: 10. Germline lookup yields CDR1 SGHKS and CDR2 YYEKEE (reference sequence). This CDR3 contains 15 residues. This chain's CDR3 is CASSFLAGDLDEQFF. The CDR3 DNA reads TGTGCCAGCAGCTTTCTGGCGGGAGATCTCGATGAGCAGTTCTTC.

In its sample, this clonotype was seen a few times. V and J are TRBV5-1 and TRBJ1-1, with D hard to call. V was trimmed by 1 base and J by 0 bases, leaving 7 bases between them. CDR1 is SGHRS and CDR2 is YFSETQ in the germline V gene. The CDR3 is made up of 14 amino acids. The CDR3 DNA reads as TGCGCCAGCAGCTTGAGTACTATGAACACTGAAGCTTTCTTT. Amino acids: CASSLSTMNTEAFF.

This clonotype was seen ten or more times. V and J are TRBV7-9 and TRBJ2-7; 7 positions match TRBD2. The CDR3 is made up of 18 amino acids. V was clipped by 5 bases and J by 2 bases; unmatched bases: 18. Germline V gene data show CDR1 as SEHNR and CDR2 as FQNEAQ (reference sequence). CDR3 DNA sequence: TGTGCCAGCAGCCCATACGGGGTGGCGGGGGTTTGGCCCTACGAGCAGTACTTC. It codes for CASSPYGVAGVWPYEQYF.

This clonotype was seen more than once but under ten times. The chain has TRBV5-5 and TRBJ1-1; weak D call: TRBD1 (5 bases). The CDR3 covers 15 residues. V was shortened by 0 bases and J by 1 base, with 10 bases between the two germline ends. CDR1 and CDR2 from the germline V gene are SGHKS and YYEKEE (reference sequence). In nucleotides, the CDR3 is TGTGCCAGCAGCTTGGTTCGACAGTGGAACACTGAAGCTTTCTTT. This translates into CASSLVRQWNTEAFF. The full variable domain, with the rest looked up from reference TRBV5-5 and TRBJ1-1, is DAGVTQSPTHLIKTRGQQVTLRCSPISGHKSVSWYQQVLGQGPQFIFQYYEKEERGRGNFPDRFSARQFPNYSSELNVNALLLGDSALYLCASSLVRQWNTEAFFGQGTRLTVV.

V usage is TRBV28 and J usage is TRBJ1-1; D may be TRBD1 (5 bases). Trimming took off 5 bases at V and 3 bases at J, with 13 bases between the two ends. The CDR3 extends over 14 amino acids. The germline V gene has CDR1 MDHEN and CDR2 SYDVKM. This chain's CDR3 is CASSPGRWDTEAFF. DNA for the CDR3: TGTGCCAGCAGTCCGGGACGATGGGACACTGAAGCTTTCTTT. Variable domain in full (rest from reference TRBV28 and TRBJ1-1): DVKVTQSSRYLVKRTGEKVFLECVQDMDHENMFWYRQDPGLGLRLIYFSYDVKMKEKGDIPEGYSVSREKKERFSLILESASTNQTSMYLCASSPGRWDTEAFFGQGTRLTVV.

This clonotype showed up many times. The V gene is TRBV7-2, the J gene TRBJ2-1; D is undetermined. With 1 base removed from V and 2 bases from J, the gap between germline ends came to 9 bases. The CDR3 is 15 amino acids. Germline CDR1 SGHTA, CDR2 FQGNSA. The CDR3 DNA reads TGTGCCAGCAGCTTAGGGAACAGCGCCTACAATGAGCAGTTCTTC. Translating gives CASSLGNSAYNEQFF.

The table lists this clonotype with many counts. This sequence joins TRBV5-1 and TRBJ2-3; perhaps TRBD2 as D (6 bases). V gave up 4 bases and J gave up 2 bases, with 11 bases separating them. Looked up from germline, CDR1 is SGHRS and CDR2 is YFSETQ. CDR3 length: 14 residues. Written as DNA, the CDR3 is TGCGCCAGCAGCGGGGGACTTTTCACAGATACGCAGTATTTT. Amino acid sequence: CASSGGLFTDTQYF.

This clonotype was observed at least ten times. The chain joins TRBV2 to TRBJ2-1, with D maybe TRBD1 (5 bases). Germline values: CDR1 SNHLY, CDR2 FYNNEI. The germline V and J ends were trimmed by 6 bases and 7 bases, with 16 bases remaining between them. CDR3 length: 14 residues. CDR3 sequence: CASSRVLGANEQFF. In nucleotides, the CDR3 is TGTGCCAGCAGCCGGGTTTTAGGGGCAAATGAGCAGTTCTTC.

Only a few counts were recorded for this clonotype. This could be a read error, since a much larger clone is one nucleotide away. The rearrangement joins TRBV7-2 to TRBJ2-1, with TRBD2 matching 8 bases. This CDR3 spans 15 amino acids. Germline V gene lookup returns CDR1 SGHTA and CDR2 FQGNSA. CDR3 residues: CAGSLWPSGRGEQFF. As DNA, the CDR3 is TGTGCCGGCAGCCTCTGGCCTAGCGGGCGCGGGGAGCAGTTCTTC. The variable domain in full, with the rest retrieved from reference TRBV7-2 and TRBJ2-1, is GAGVSQSPSNKVTEKGKDVELRCDPISGHTALYWYRQSLGQGLEFLIYFQGNSAPDKSGLPSDRFSAERTGGSVSTLTIQRTQQEDSAVYLCAGSLWPSGRGEQFFGPGTRLTVL.

This clonotype appeared many times. V gene TRBV28 combines with J gene TRBJ1-1, with TRBD1 as a possible D gene (6 bases). The CDR3 contains 16 residues. Per germline, CDR1 MDHEN and CDR2 SYDVKM. Trimming stripped 6 bases from V and 0 bases from J, with 17 bases between. Here the CDR3 reads CASSRAQGRMNTEAFF. CDR3 coding DNA: TGTGCCAGCAGCCGCGCCCAGGGGAGGATGAACACTGAAGCTTTCTTT.

This clonotype occurred many times. The V and J genes are TRBV12-3 or TRBV12-4 and TRBJ2-7; D might be TRBD2 (6 bases). Trimming removed 5 bases at V and 4 bases at J, with 18 bases between. This CDR3 contains 15 residues. The CDR3 nucleotides read TGTGCCAGCAGTACCTCTCGCGGGAAGAGTTACGAGCAGTACTTC. Its protein is CASSTSRGKSYEQYF.

This clonotype was counted many times. V is TRBV7-9 and J is TRBJ2-1, with 10 bases matching TRBD2. The V segment lost 5 bases and the J segment 5 bases; nucleotides outside the gene matches: 9. Germline loops: CDR1 SEHNR, CDR2 FQNEAQ (reference sequence). This CDR3 has 16 amino acids. The CDR3 spells CASSPPRGLANNEQFF. The CDR3 DNA sequence: TGTGCCAGCAGCCCACCTCGGGGACTAGCGAACAATGAGCAGTTCTTC. Complete variable domain (other parts from reference TRBV7-9 and TRBJ2-1): DTGVSQNPRHKITKRGQNVTFRCDPISEHNRLYWYRQTLGQGPEFLTYFQNEAQLEKSRLLSDRFSAERPKGSFSTLEIQRTEQGDSAMYLCASSPPRGLANNEQFFGPGTRLTVL.